The sequence of this T cell receptor (beta chain) was determined in a study of control samples from healthy donors and cancer patients. This clone was found once. This CDR3 spans 15 amino acids. Per the germline V gene, CDR1 is MGHDK and CDR2 is SYGVNS. The ends were cut back, 8 bases at V and 0 bases at J, with 15 bases in the middle. Here immunoSEQ multiplex PCR was the method, and the copy in TCRdb shows in-frame clones only, minus some. Of about 90,000 clones in the sample, about nine tenths were seen once. This receptor was identified in a woman in her late teens or twenties in good health. The chain is built from TRBV25-1 and TRBJ2-3; D not resolved. Sequenced input: blood. The CDR3 loop is CASQRSAASTDTQYF. DNA for the CDR3: TGTGCCAGCCAGCGTTCGGCGGCTAGCACAGATACGCAGTATTTT.